This T cell receptor beta chain was sequenced for a study of shared clonotypes between healthy human individuals (TCRdb year 2020). As for the study more broadly: Three men and a couple of women, aged 18 to 49 years, made up the cohort. Between about 0.94 and 8.9 billion PBMCs per donor were obtained by leukapheresis. Different laboratories and diverse techniques were used to prepare libraries and sequence TCR repertoires, to increase sequencing depth and limit assay-specific biases. For each donor, three plates each were used for CD4 naive and CD4 memory, two plates were used for CD8 naive, and one plate was used for CD8 memory. To estimate repertoire size and how much clonotypes are shared between individuals, the study performed deep sequencing of blood TCR repertoires from roughly five healthy adults.

Trimming costs V 5 bases and J 8 bases, and their ends lie 14 bases apart. Taken from cysteine to phenylalanine, the CDR3 has 14 residues. The entry retains the CDR3 DNA only, 42 bases that are in frame from base 1. Reading the germline V gene gives CDR1 SGHRS and CDR2 YFSETQ. Donors were healthy HIV-negative adults with no recently reported acute infections or vaccinations. Every donor was a Caucasian adult living in Nashville, Tennessee, USA. CD4+ T cells were enriched by magnetic negative selection; naive cells were then positively selected on CD45RA, and the negative fraction formed the memory subset. Blood was collected by leukapheresis, and PBMCs were isolated by Ficoll-Histopaque density gradient centrifugation and then cryopreserved in liquid nitrogen vapor phase. Analytical flow cytometry was used to check the purity and quantity of each magnetically sorted T cell population. Genomic DNA was isolated from every sorted fraction and measured by UV absorbance on a Nanodrop 2000c.

Using the deep immunoSEQ assay, TCR CDR3 regions were amplified from genomic DNA by multiplex PCR. Extracted genomic DNA from each cell subset was spread evenly across all wells of several immunoSEQ 96-well plates, with each plate serving as a replicate. For sorted subsets, each replicate PCR was loaded with around 200 ng genomic DNA, equivalent to some 27,000 T cell genomes. The purified libraries were quantified using a Qubit 3.0 fluorometer, sized with a Bioanalyzer 2100, and then quantified again using the KAPA Library Quantification kit. Each immunoSEQ 96-well plate was sequenced on its own single-read 150-cycle Illumina NextSeq 550 flow cell. For the original study's pipeline: Because the immunoSEQ output held only junctional sequences and lacked quality scores, the filtering could not match the filtering applied to full-length reads. Sequences were annotated with PyIR, a Python wrapper for IgBLAST v1.9, using IMGT germline references to assign V/J genes and CDR3. Reads were filtered out if the reads had weak V/J assignments (E-value above 1e-6), no CDR3, stop codons, out-of-frame junctions, or ambiguous translated residues. A V3J clonotype was defined by an identical inferred V gene, J gene, and CDR3 amino acid sequence. To compute the percentage overlap between repertoires, the number of shared unique clonotypes was divided by the size of the smaller repertoire. Richness of each repertoire was evaluated using RTK rarefaction, the Chao1 estimator, and Recon v2.1 estimates of unobserved clonotypes. For all TCRbeta clonotypes obtained by the gDNA method from a handful of donors, generation probabilities were computed with OLGA. The immuneACCESS repertoire file appears here via TCRdb, limited to in-frame rearrangements. These files lack a portion of the clones; in checked studies, under half of the deficit traces to unresolved V genes, and the cause of the others is not known. The DNA gave D and trimming, while V, J and clone size come from that table. Within this sample are roughly 1,600,000 clones, with approximately 98.5% of them counted one time only. The ten top clones hold roughly 0.36% of the sample.

Overall results and qualifications from the work: Sampling was restricted to blood, and TCR repertoires in tissues likely differ from the TCR repertoires found in blood. Rarefaction of sorted-subset datasets indicated incomplete sequencing despite the large sequencing depth. Larger estimated clonotype richness was generally found for naive subsets than for memory subsets. The small number of donors limited the genetic and exposure-history diversity represented. Based on pairwise subsampling, the degree of clonotype sharing among donors was expected to be affected by sequencing depth. Higher generation probabilities were observed for clonotypes shared by all four sorted-subset donors than for non-shared clonotypes. Roughly 5% of naive CD4, 3.5% of naive CD8, roughly 2.4% of memory CD4, and about 0.4% of memory CD8 clonotypes were shared across four donors.

Remarks on this clone: Its binding antigen is unknown. No qualities accompany the bases; no much larger clone lies one base away.

The sequencing sample was made of naive CD4+ T cells sorted from blood. The sample's cell subset or site label, decoded: CD45RA+ positively selected. The source is a man under 40 in good health. The sequence joins TRBV5-1 to TRBJ2-6; the D segment could be TRBD2, given 5 matching bases. CDR3 sequence: CASRLDPGPNVLTF. Here is the DNA: TGCGCCAGCAGACTAGATCCGGGCCCCAACGTCCTGACTTTC. The full variable domain, with segments outside the CDR3 supplied by the reference TRBV5-1 and TRBJ2-6 proteins, appears as KAGVTQTPRYLIKTRGQQVTLSCSPISGHRSVSWYQQTPGQGLQFLFEYFSETQRNKGNFPGRFSGRQFSNSRSEMNVSTLELGDSALYLCASRLDPGPNVLTFGAGSRLTVL.